The 8 T cell receptor beta chains listed next were all sequenced from one sample in a study of T cell responses to AZD1222 COVID-19 vaccine. Sequencing was performed with immunoSEQ multiplex PCR; in TCRdb, only in-frame clones are kept and a portion is missing. The profile shows tens of thousands of clones, roughly 90% of them singletons. Specimen: peripheral blood, collected 28 days after the second AZD1222 dose. The receptor set was obtained from an adult who received the AZD1222 COVID-19 vaccine.

The gene calls are TRBV7-9 and TRBJ1-2; D call uncertain. In germline, CDR1 is SEHNR, CDR2 FQNEAQ (reference sequence). CDR3 length: 14 residues. V lost 3 bases, J lost 0 bases, and 8 bases lay in between. DNA of the CDR3: TGTGCCAGCAGCTTGCAGGCTACTAACTATGGCTACACCTTC. This encodes CASSLQATNYGYTF.

This clone was counted a single time. J is TRBJ1-5 and V is TRBV28, with 7 bases that match TRBD1. V shed 6 bases, J shed 2 bases, and the junction held 1 base outside the gene matches. This CDR3 spans 13 amino acids. The germline V gene encodes CDR1 MDHEN and CDR2 SYDVKM. The CDR3 DNA follows: TGTGCCAGCAGAACAGGGGGCAATCAGCCCCAGCATTTT. Translation: CASRTGGNQPQHF.

The gene calls are TRBV30 and TRBJ1-4, with a tentative D call TRBD1 (5 bases). V lost 1 base to trimming and J lost 8 bases, with 8 bases between them. Germline CDR1 is GTSNPN and CDR2 is SVGIG (reference sequence). The CDR3 is made up of 12 amino acids. The CDR3 spells CAWSAGGEKLFF. The CDR3 bases are TGTGCCTGGAGTGCCGGGGGGGAAAAACTGTTTTTT.

The chain is built from TRBV5-1 and TRBJ1-6, with D tentatively TRBD1 (6 bases). The V end was cut by 1 base, the J end by 9 bases, with 11 bases between. In germline, CDR1 is SGHRS, CDR2 YFSETQ. This CDR3 spans 14 amino acids. CDR3 coding DNA: TGCGCCAGCAGCTTGCGGGACACCTTTTCACCCCTCCACTTT. Its protein product is CASSLRDTFSPLHF. Full variable domain (outside the CDR3, taken from reference TRBV5-1 and TRBJ1-6): KAGVTQTPRYLIKTRGQQVTLSCSPISGHRSVSWYQQTPGQGLQFLFEYFSETQRNKGNFPGRFSGRQFSNSRSEMNVSTLELGDSALYLCASSLRDTFSPLHFGNGTRLTVT.

The chain joins TRBV19 to TRBJ2-5; D possibly corresponds to TRBD2 (6 bases). There are 13 residues in the CDR3. Deletions cut 3 bases from V and 5 bases from J, with 10 bases between. CDR1 LNHDA and CDR2 SQIVND come from the germline V gene (reference sequence). CDR3: CASSISGVETQYF. In DNA, the CDR3 is TGTGCCAGTAGTATTTCGGGAGTCGAGACCCAGTACTTC.

V is TRBV19 and J is TRBJ2-7; unclear D gene. The germline CDR1 and CDR2 sequences are LNHDA and SQIVND (reference sequence). The CDR3 has 13 amino acids. V was pared by 4 bases and J by 3 bases, with 10 bases between. The CDR3 spells CASSTLDVYEQYF. The CDR3 DNA is TGTGCCAGTAGTACCCTGGATGTCTACGAGCAGTACTTC.

The chain couples TRBV30 to TRBJ2-7, with D possibly being TRBD2 (6 bases). The V end was cut by 0 bases, the J end by 4 bases, with 10 bases between. Germline CDR1 reads GTSNPN; CDR2 reads SVGIG (reference sequence). This CDR3 has 13 residues. CDR3 sequence: CAWSVLSGYEQYF. The CDR3 DNA reads as TGTGCCTGGAGTGTACTCAGCGGGTACGAGCAGTACTTC.

The chain joins TRBV4-1 to TRBJ1-4; D unresolved. CDR1 is MGHRA and CDR2 is YSYEKL in the germline V gene. Trimming stripped 6 bases from V and 7 bases from J, with 6 bases between. CDR3 length: 11 amino acids. This CDR3 is CASRHGEKLFF. In DNA, the CDR3 is TGCGCCAGCAGGCATGGTGAAAAACTGTTTTTT.